A single sample gave rise to the 28 T cell receptor beta chains below, sequenced in a study of cytomegalovirus exposure and HLA in healthy donors. Amplification used 60 Vbeta primers and 13 Jbeta primers. TCRdb keeps only in-frame clones here, not all; method: immunoSEQ multiplex PCR. This sample yields 83,000 or so clones, of which roughly 81% are seen a single time; around 1.8% belongs to the top ten. The material sequenced was PBMCs. The origin of the receptors is a woman in her thirties in good health and CMV-seronegative.

The chain combines TRBV11-3 with TRBJ2-3; 7 bases match TRBD1. V lost 1 base and J lost 1; bases outside the gene matches: 5. The CDR3 covers 16 residues. Germline values: CDR1 SGHNT, CDR2 YENEEA. CDR3 nucleotide sequence: TGTGCCAGCAGCTTAGGAGGGGGCGCCCGCACAGATACGCAGTATTTT. It specifies CASSLGGGARTDTQYF.

V and J are TRBV7-8 and TRBJ2-7; possible D gene TRBD2, 5 bases. V lost 2 bases and J 5 bases, leaving 16 bases between the germline ends. This CDR3 region has 15 residues. Germline V gene data show CDR1 as SGHVS and CDR2 as FQNEAQ. The CDR3 DNA follows: TGTGCCAGCAGCTTATTAGCGTCCTTTGTGGACGAGCAGTACTTC. It yields the protein CASSLLASFVDEQYF.

The chain couples TRBV9 to TRBJ2-2; no clear D gene. Looked up from germline, CDR1 is SGDLS and CDR2 is YYNGEE. The CDR3 length is 13 residues. The germline V and J ends were trimmed by 4 bases and 3 bases, with 7 bases remaining between them. The chain's CDR3 is CASSSVDTGELFF. CDR3 nucleotide sequence: TGTGCCAGCAGCTCTGTAGACACCGGGGAGCTGTTTTTT.

This chain connects TRBV7-3 to TRBJ2-7, with D tentatively TRBD2 (5 bases). Germline CDR1 and CDR2: SGHTA and FQGTGA. Deletions cut 2 bases from V and 5 bases from J, with 13 bases between. CDR3 length: 14 residues. The CDR3, as DNA: TGTGCCAGCAGCTTATCCGGGGATCGGGACGAGCAGTACTTC. Its translation: CASSLSGDRDEQYF.

With regard to this clone: The sample holds other DNA sequences that translate to the same CDR3. The chain carries TRBV9 and TRBJ2-1; D may be TRBD2 (5 bases). V lost 2 bases, J lost 4 bases, and 7 bases lay in between. CDR3 size: 13 residues. Per the germline V gene, CDR1 is SGDLS and CDR2 is YYNGEE. The CDR3 DNA follows: TGTGCCAGCAGCGTCGCGGGTTACAATGAGCAGTTCTTC. The encoded protein is CASSVAGYNEQFF. Based on the CDR3 plus reference TRBV9 and TRBJ2-1, the full variable domain is DSGVTQTPKHLITATGQRVTLRCSPRSGDLSVYWYQQSLDQGLQFLIQYYNGEERAKGNILERFSAQQFPDLHSELNLSSLELGDSALYFCASSVAGYNEQFFGPGTRLTVL.

The rearrangement uses TRBV5-1 and TRBJ2-3; 7 bases fit TRBD2. Per the germline V gene, CDR1 is SGHRS and CDR2 is YFSETQ. The CDR3 has 16 residues. J gave up 0 bases and V 4 bases, and 8 bases lay outside the gene matches. This CDR3 reads CASSPGSGASTDTQYF. Written as DNA, the CDR3 is TGCGCCAGCAGCCCCGGAAGCGGGGCAAGCACAGATACGCAGTATTTT.

This chain uses TRBV11-3 with TRBJ2-5, with 15 nucleotides matching TRBD2. The J call may be incorrect, as the DNA end agrees better with TRBJ2-7. CDR1 is SGHNT and CDR2 is YENEEA in the germline V gene. The CDR3 has 14 residues. In nucleotides, the CDR3 is TGTGCCAGCAGCTTGGGACTAGCGGGGGGCGAGCAGTACTTC. Residues: CASSLGLAGGEQYF.

This clone was counted a single time. The chain has TRBV28 and TRBJ2-3; the D gene is possibly TRBD2 (5 bases). Germline CDR1 is MDHEN and CDR2 is SYDVKM. This CDR3 is built from 12 residues. V was trimmed by 8 bases and J by 2 bases, leaving 8 bases between them. DNA for the CDR3: TGTGCCAGCTCGGGGTACACAGATACGCAGTATTTT. This gives the protein CASSGYTDTQYF.

This chain uses TRBV28 with TRBJ1-5; 7 nucleotides match TRBD1. The CDR3 is 15 residues long. After removal of 2 bases from V and 4 bases from J, the junction contained 5 bases not matched to a gene. Germline V gene data show CDR1 as MDHEN and CDR2 as SYDVKM. The CDR3 region is CASSLRQGRNQPQHF. The CDR3 DNA reads as TGTGCCAGCAGTTTACGACAGGGACGAAATCAGCCCCAGCATTTT.

V gene TRBV25-1 combines with J gene TRBJ2-2; D uncertain. V was pared by 6 bases and J by 2 bases, with 7 bases between. The CDR3 extends over 13 amino acids. Germline V gene lookup returns CDR1 MGHDK and CDR2 SYGVNS. CDR3 in amino acids: CASRQINTGELFF. The CDR3 nucleotides read TGTGCCAGCAGGCAGATTAACACCGGGGAGCTGTTTTTT.

The V call is TRBV7-2, the J call TRBJ2-4; TRBD2 is a possible D gene (5 bases). The CDR3 length is 15 residues. V lost 2 bases to trimming and J lost 0 bases, with 8 bases between them. The germline gives CDR1 SGHTA, CDR2 FQGNSA. The CDR3 nucleotides are TGTGCCAGCAGCTTAAACGGACTAGCCAAAAACATTCAGTACTTC. Amino acid sequence: CASSLNGLAKNIQYF.

The chain uses TRBV4-1 and TRBJ2-5; a weak D match, TRBD1 (5 bases). The closer fit of TRBJ2-7 to the DNA end suggests the J call may be wrong. The CDR3 has 17 residues. From germline, CDR1 is MGHRA and CDR2 YSYEKL. For the CDR3, the DNA is TGCGCCAGCAGCCAAGACCGCCAGGGCTTTTTCTCCTACGAGCAGTACTTC. Protein product: CASSQDRQGFFSYEQYF.

This clone was counted only a few times. The CDR3 DNA reads as TGTGCCAGCTCACCCCCCCGAACTACAGGGTCCGATGAAAAACTGTTTTTT. Residues: CASSPPRTTGSDEKLFF. V and J are TRBV18 and TRBJ1-4; possibly TRBD1 for D (6 bases). The germline V gene has CDR1 KGHSH and CDR2 LQKENI. Trimming pared 3 bases from V and 6 bases from J, leaving 20 bases between. CDR3 length equals 17 residues.

The rearrangement links TRBV28 to TRBJ1-4; D gene unclear. The V and J ends lost 3 bases and 7 bases respectively, with 3 bases between them. Germline V lookup: CDR1 MDHEN, CDR2 SYDVKM. CDR3 length: 11 amino acids. CDR3 coding DNA: TGTGCCAGCAGTTTCAGTGAAAAACTGTTTTTT. Translation gives CASSFSEKLFF.

This clone has a single count. The chain carries TRBV10-2 and TRBJ2-7, with 7 bases lining up with TRBD1. V shed 6 bases and J 0 bases; nucleotides not matched to a gene: 5. The CDR3 has 14 residues. Germline V gene data show CDR1 as WSHSY and CDR2 as SAAADI. The CDR3 nucleotides are TGCGCCAGCAGACTACAGGGGAGCTCCTACGAGCAGTACTTC. It is translated as CASRLQGSSYEQYF.

The chain joins TRBV18 to TRBJ2-7, with D tentatively TRBD2 (6 bases). CDR1 is KGHSH, CDR2 LQKENI, per germline. Trimming left V 3 bases short and J 0 bases short, with 21 bases between. There are 18 residues in the CDR3. The CDR3 DNA reads TGTGCCAGCTCACCCCTCCCTGGGGGGTCCCCCAACTCCTACGAGCAGTACTTC. Its translation: CASSPLPGGSPNSYEQYF.

In nucleotides, the CDR3 is TGTGCCAGCAGCCCGGACGCGGGGGTGAGCACAGATACGCAGTATTTT. It codes for CASSPDAGVSTDTQYF. J is TRBJ2-3 and V is TRBV14; TRBD2 agrees at 7 bases. The CDR3 runs 16 residues. CDR1 and CDR2 (germline): SGHDN, FVKESK. Germline trimming cut 4 bases from V and 0 bases from J; bases unmatched to any gene: 7.

The table lists this clone with a few counts. CDR3 loop: CASSLKPIPNEKLFF. CDR3 sequence (DNA): TGTGCCAGCAGTTTGAAGCCAATACCTAATGAAAAACTGTTTTTT. The chain carries TRBV27 and TRBJ1-4; D is unresolved. CDR1 is MNHEY and CDR2 is SMNVEV in the germline V gene (reference sequence). The CDR3 sequence is 15 residues long. The V gene lost 3 bases and the J gene lost 3 bases, with 11 bases spanning the gap.

This chain connects TRBV5-4 to TRBJ2-2, with 8 bases identical to TRBD1. From germline, CDR1 is SGHNT and CDR2 YYREEE (reference sequence). The CDR3 runs 16 residues. The trim removed 1 base at V and 4 bases at J, leaving 6 bases unmatched. The CDR3 DNA reads TGTGCCAGCAGCTTGCCTGGACAGGGCGTCACCGGGGAGCTGTTTTTT. It is translated as CASSLPGQGVTGELFF.

V gene TRBV28 combines with J gene TRBJ1-1, with 8 positions matching TRBD1. Germline lookup yields CDR1 MDHEN and CDR2 SYDVKM. V lost 6 bases, J lost 11 bases, and 8 bases stayed unmatched. The CDR3 extends over 12 amino acids. The CDR3 loop is CASRPGQAYAFF. CDR3 nucleotide sequence: TGTGCCAGCAGGCCGGGACAGGCTTACGCTTTCTTT.

The V gene is TRBV25-1, the J gene TRBJ2-5; TRBD1 matches at 7 bases. This CDR3 has 14 residues. Germline V gives CDR1 MGHDK, CDR2 SYGVNS. With 6 bases clipped from V and 0 bases from J, the junction kept 4 bases outside the gene matches. For the CDR3, the DNA is TGTGCCAGCAGGGACGACAGGGACCAAGAGACCCAGTACTTC. Translated: CASRDDRDQETQYF. Full variable domain (rest looked up from reference TRBV25-1 and TRBJ2-5): EADIYQTPRYLVIGTGKKITLECSQTMGHDKMYWYQQDPGMELHLIHYSYGVNSTEKGDLSSESTVSRIRTEHFPLTLESARPSHTSQYLCASRDDRDQETQYFGPGTRLLVL.

The gene calls are TRBV7-3 and TRBJ2-1, with a possible D match to TRBD1 (7 bases). Per the germline V gene, CDR1 is SGHTA and CDR2 is FQGTGA. The CDR3 extends over 17 amino acids. V was cut by 1 base and J by 7 bases, with 20 bases left in between. The DNA for the CDR3 is TGTGCCAGCAGCTTAATATCCGGGGGACAGCCGAGGAATGAGCAGTTCTTC. It is translated as CASSLISGGQPRNEQFF.

The gene calls are TRBV4-1 and TRBJ1-4, with D uncertain. The CDR3 extends over 14 amino acids. Germline-derived CDR1 and CDR2 are MGHRA and YSYEKL. V was shortened by 3 bases and J by 7 bases, with 12 bases between the two germline ends. In DNA form, the CDR3 reads TGCGCCAGCAGCCATACCGGGGTTGGTGAAAAACTGTTTTTT. Encoded protein: CASSHTGVGEKLFF.

This chain joins TRBV6-5 and TRBJ2-7; 10 nucleotides line up with TRBD2. The CDR3 extends over 15 amino acids. Germline V gene data show CDR1 as MNHEY and CDR2 as SVGAGI. V lost 7 bases and J lost 3; bases outside the gene matches: 9. The CDR3 coding sequence is TGTGCCAGCAAGTTGGGGCTAGCGGGAGACTACGAGCAGTACTTC. This sequence encodes CASKLGLAGDYEQYF.

The J gene is TRBJ2-3, the V gene TRBV27; the match to TRBD2 covers 8 bases. This CDR3 region has 16 residues. Germline V gives CDR1 MNHEY, CDR2 SMNVEV (reference sequence). V shed 5 bases and J 3 bases; nucleotides not matched to a gene: 10. Here the CDR3 DNA reads TGTGCCAGCAGTCTCAACAGCGGGAGTTGGACAGATACGCAGTATTTT. Protein sequence: CASSLNSGSWTDTQYF.

J is TRBJ1-5 and V is TRBV7-2; 7 nucleotides line up with TRBD1. V gave up 5 bases and J gave up 5 bases; unmatched junction bases: 12. This CDR3 spans 16 amino acids. Germline CDR1 reads SGHTA; CDR2 reads FQGNSA. The CDR3 region has the DNA TGTGCCAGCAGCCCACTAACCGGGACAGTACATCAGCCCCAGCATTTT. Its protein is CASSPLTGTVHQPQHF.

The CDR3 spells CASSHGTSGTYEQYF. CDR3 in DNA: TGTGCCAGCAGCCACGGGACTAGCGGGACTTACGAGCAGTACTTC. The V call is TRBV11-2, the J call TRBJ2-7, with 13 bases lining up with TRBD2. CDR1 is SGHAT and CDR2 is FQNNGV in the germline V gene. CDR3 size: 15 residues. V shed 5 bases, J shed 4 bases, and the junction held 5 bases outside the gene matches.

CDR3: CASSLSATSGRVGNEQFF. CDR3 in DNA: TGTGCCAGCAGCTTGTCCGCGACTAGCGGGAGGGTTGGCAATGAGCAGTTCTTC. The chain links TRBV5-6 to TRBJ2-1; 14 bases line up with TRBD2. CDR1 and CDR2 from the germline V gene are SGHDT and YYEEEE. The CDR3 contains 18 residues. Trimming at V came to 1 base and at J to 6 bases, leaving 9 bases not matched to a gene.